The 32 T cell receptor beta chains reported below all come from one sample, sequenced in a study of cytomegalovirus exposure and HLA in healthy donors. PCR employed 60 Vbeta and 13 Jbeta primers. The protocol was immunoSEQ multiplex PCR, while the TCRdb copy is restricted to in-frame clones and leaves out a portion. The profile shows 160,000 or so clones, approximately 80% of them singletons. Input material: PBMCs. These receptors were taken from a woman under 40 in good health and CMV-seropositive.

In its sample, this clone was seen once. This chain joins TRBV15 and TRBJ2-7, with a tentative D call TRBD1 (5 bases). Deletions cut 0 bases from V and 3 bases from J, with 12 bases between. The CDR3 has 15 residues. CDR1 is LNHNV and CDR2 is YYDKDF in the germline V gene (reference sequence). The CDR3 nucleotides are TGTGCCACCAGCAGAGATTTTTCAGGGATCTACGAGCAGTACTTC. It translates to CATSRDFSGIYEQYF.

The gene calls are TRBV5-1 and TRBJ1-2, with 8 nucleotides matching TRBD1. The CDR3 has 16 residues. The junction had 11 bases not matched to a gene; V was cut back by 0 bases and J by 7 bases. The V gene's germline CDR1 is SGHRS and CDR2 YFSETQ. The CDR3, as DNA: TGCGCCAGCAGCTTGGAGGGACAGGCTACACGAGGTGGCTACACCTTC. It translates to CASSLEGQATRGGYTF.

CDR3 sequence: CAISGTGRTEAFF. Here the CDR3 DNA reads TGTGCCATCAGTGGGACAGGGCGGACTGAAGCTTTCTTT. J is TRBJ1-1 and V is TRBV10-3; 8 bases fit TRBD1. The CDR3 has 13 amino acids. Germline loops: CDR1 ENHRY, CDR2 SYGVKD. V lost 4 bases and J lost 5; bases outside the gene matches: 3.

V and J are TRBV6-5 and TRBJ1-4, with D possibly being TRBD1 (5 bases). V was trimmed by 6 bases and J by 0 bases, leaving 11 bases between them. The length of the CDR3 is 15 residues. CDR1 and CDR2 from the germline V gene are MNHEY and SVGAGI. The CDR3 DNA follows: TGTGCCAGCAGCCGGACACCTGCAACTAATGAAAAACTGTTTTTT. Residues: CASSRTPATNEKLFF.

The chain couples TRBV28 to TRBJ2-7, with a weak D call TRBD2 (5 bases). The length of the CDR3 is 15 residues. The ends were cut back, 0 bases at V and 4 bases at J, with 13 bases in the middle. In germline, CDR1 is MDHEN, CDR2 SYDVKM. This CDR3 reads CASSLWRVRTYEQYF. CDR3 in DNA: TGTGCCAGCAGTTTATGGAGGGTAAGGACTTACGAGCAGTACTTC.

The chain carries TRBV19 and TRBJ1-1; D is undetermined. The germline CDR1 and CDR2 sequences are LNHDA and SQIVND (reference sequence). The V gene lost 0 bases and the J gene lost 12 bases, with 11 bases spanning the gap. The CDR3 has 12 amino acids. Written as DNA, the CDR3 is TGTGCCAGTAGTATAGAAGGCCGGAGAACTTTCTTT. Its translation: CASSIEGRRTFF.

This chain links TRBV28 with TRBJ1-1; the match to TRBD1 covers 8 bases. The CDR3 loop spans 16 amino acids. Germline V lookup: CDR1 MDHEN, CDR2 SYDVKM. J was trimmed by 0 bases and V by 3 bases; bases with no gene match: 6. The CDR3 DNA reads TGTGCCAGCAGTTTGAACAGGGGGGATATGAACACTGAAGCTTTCTTT. Protein product: CASSLNRGDMNTEAFF. The full variable domain, completed using reference TRBV28 and TRBJ1-1, is DVKVTQSSRYLVKRTGEKVFLECVQDMDHENMFWYRQDPGLGLRLIYFSYDVKMKEKGDIPEGYSVSREKKERFSLILESASTNQTSMYLCASSLNRGDMNTEAFFGQGTRLTVV.

The gene calls are TRBV19 and TRBJ1-1; 11 nucleotides line up with TRBD1. The CDR3 totals 13 residues. From germline, CDR1 is LNHDA and CDR2 SQIVND (reference sequence). Trimming took 11 bases from V and 1 from J; bases not matched to a gene: 3. CDR3 region: CASGQGGNTEAFF. The CDR3 nucleotides are TGTGCCTCGGGACAGGGGGGGAACACTGAAGCTTTCTTT.

The gene calls are TRBV15 and TRBJ1-2, with D hard to call. Trimming cost V 3 bases and J 1 base, with 12 bases left between them. CDR3 length: 15 amino acids. Per the germline V gene, CDR1 is LNHNV and CDR2 is YYDKDF (reference sequence). For the CDR3, the DNA is TGTGCCACCAGCAGGGATCGGGGTCTTAACTATGGCTACACCTTC. It yields the protein CATSRDRGLNYGYTF.

This clone was seen more than once but under ten times. The CDR3: CASRGGDYEQYF. The DNA of the CDR3 is TGTGCCAGCAGGGGGGGGGATTACGAGCAGTACTTC. The J gene is TRBJ2-7, the V gene TRBV6-5; 7 bases agree with TRBD2. CDR1 is MNHEY and CDR2 is SVGAGI in the germline V gene. The junction had 3 bases not matched to a gene; V was cut back by 6 bases and J by 4 bases. The CDR3 extends over 12 amino acids.

The J gene is TRBJ2-7, the V gene TRBV6-5; the D gene is possibly TRBD1 (6 bases). V was cut by 5 bases and J by 6 bases, with 8 bases left in between. Germline assignment: CDR1 MNHEY and CDR2 SVGAGI. The CDR3 runs to 11 residues. Here the CDR3 reads CASSRRGEQYF. Written as DNA, the CDR3 is TGTGCCAGCAGTCGCAGGGGCGAGCAGTACTTC.

The chain recombines TRBV7-9 with TRBJ2-7, with a possible D match to TRBD2 (5 bases). This CDR3 is built from 15 residues. Trimming took off 1 base at V and 1 base at J, with 11 bases between the two ends. The germline gives CDR1 SEHNR, CDR2 FQNEAQ (reference sequence). For the CDR3, the DNA is TGTGCCAGCAGCTTAGTGTCAGGCGGGTCCTACGAGCAGTACTTC. Amino acids: CASSLVSGGSYEQYF.

The chain recombines TRBV2 with TRBJ1-5, with a weak D call TRBD1 (6 bases). V lost 4 bases and J 4 bases, leaving 14 bases between the germline ends. Germline V gene lookup returns CDR1 SNHLY and CDR2 FYNNEI. The CDR3 totals 15 residues. The CDR3 is CASSGLRQGNQPQHF. The CDR3 DNA reads as TGTGCCAGCAGTGGACTAAGGCAGGGGAATCAGCCCCAGCATTTT.

This chain links TRBV18 with TRBJ1-2, with unresolved D. Germline V gene sequence: CDR1 KGHSH, CDR2 LQKENI. V was trimmed by 3 bases and J by 4 bases, leaving 12 bases between them. The CDR3 sequence is 14 residues long. The DNA for the CDR3 is TGTGCCAGCTCACCTAGTCAGGCCATCTATGGCTACACCTTC. Its protein product is CASSPSQAIYGYTF.

The chain recombines TRBV9 with TRBJ1-4; D remains ambiguous. This CDR3 spans 15 amino acids. Germline loops: CDR1 SGDLS, CDR2 YYNGEE. Trimming took 5 bases from V and 4 from J, leaving 15 bases between them. In DNA form, the CDR3 reads TGTGCCAGCAGTTCCTCTAGCAACCTTAATGAAAAACTGTTTTTT. Encoded protein: CASSSSSNLNEKLFF.

The chain links TRBV10-2 to TRBJ2-2, with 12 bases fitting TRBD2. This CDR3 region has 16 residues. V was pared by 5 bases and J by 7 bases, with 8 bases of the junction left unmatched. Germline CDR1 WSHSY, CDR2 SAAADI. The DNA for the CDR3 is TGCGCCAGCAGTACCCCTAGCGGGGGGGCCCTCGGGGAGCTGTTTTTT. Translation gives CASSTPSGGALGELFF.

V is TRBV27 and J is TRBJ1-4; D remains ambiguous. Trimming removed 5 bases from V and 3 bases from J, with 19 bases in between. This CDR3 is built from 17 residues. CDR1 and CDR2 (germline): MNHEY, SMNVEV (reference sequence). The CDR3 reads CASSPLSGISANEKLFF. The CDR3 DNA reads as TGTGCCAGCAGTCCCCTGTCGGGGATTTCCGCTAATGAAAAACTGTTTTTT.

The CDR3 is CASSPRGGSSYEQYF. The DNA of the CDR3 is TGTGCCAGCAGCCCCCGGGGGGGGAGTTCCTACGAGCAGTACTTC. V is TRBV21-1 and J is TRBJ2-7; the D call of TRBD2 is as the table states it, not checked on the DNA. TRBV21-1 is annotated as a pseudogene. The length of the CDR3 is 15 residues.

V is TRBV6-6 and J is TRBJ1-5; 12 bases agree with TRBD1. Germline CDR1 reads MNHNY; CDR2 reads SVGAGI (reference sequence). The CDR3 sequence is 15 residues long. V was clipped by 6 bases and J by 7 bases; unmatched bases: 7. For the CDR3, the DNA is TGTGCCAGCAGGGGACAGGGGGCGATTGCACAGCCCCAGCATTTT. Translation gives CASRGQGAIAQPQHF.

This clone showed up just once. At one end, the junction sequence differs from germline, possibly due to a read error. This chain joins TRBV7-9 and TRBJ2-7; possibly TRBD1 for D (5 bases). This CDR3 has 16 amino acids. Germline V gives CDR1 SEHNR, CDR2 FQNEAQ (reference sequence). The CDR3 reads CSSSLAGQGQSYEQYF. For the CDR3, the DNA is TGTTCCAGCAGCTTAGCAGGTCAGGGCCAATCCTACGAGCAGTACTTC.

For the CDR3, the DNA is TGTGCCAGCTCGAGACAGGGCTATGGCACCGGGGAGCTGTTTTTT. This gives the protein CASSRQGYGTGELFF. The chain uses TRBV18 and TRBJ2-2, with 7 positions matching TRBD1. Unmatched junction bases numbered 8, after V lost 6 bases and J lost 4 bases. Germline V gives CDR1 KGHSH, CDR2 LQKENI. The CDR3 consists of 15 residues.

The chain carries TRBV19 and TRBJ2-3; D remains ambiguous. Looked up from germline, CDR1 is LNHDA and CDR2 is SQIVND (reference sequence). V gave up 8 bases and J gave up 5 bases, with 8 bases separating them. CDR3 size: 11 residues. The CDR3 nucleotides are TGTGCCAGTGGAGATCGAGATACGCAGTATTTT. It specifies CASGDRDTQYF.

This clone has just a few counts. This chain uses TRBV4-1 with TRBJ2-2; D uncertain. Germline V lookup: CDR1 MGHRA, CDR2 YSYEKL. V shed 1 base and J shed 3 bases, with 9 bases lying between them. The CDR3 is 15 amino acids. The CDR3 DNA follows: TGCGCCAGCAGCCAAGGCGGTCGGTACACCGGGGAGCTGTTTTTT. The encoded protein is CASSQGGRYTGELFF.

This clone was detected a few times. Other DNA sequences of this sample code for an identical CDR3. The chain has TRBV7-3 and TRBJ2-5; weak D call: TRBD2 (5 bases). The CDR3 contains 13 residues. The germline gives CDR1 SGHTA, CDR2 FQGTGA. The V end lost 5 bases, the J end lost 2 bases, and 9 bases lay between the germline ends. The CDR3 DNA reads TGTGCCAGCAGCCGAGGGAGTCAAGAGACCCAGTACTTC. It translates to CASSRGSQETQYF.

This clone was recorded once. V usage is TRBV29-1 and J usage is TRBJ2-7, with D unresolved. The CDR3 contains 11 residues. CDR1 and CDR2 (germline): SQVTM, ANQGSEA. The V end lost 4 bases, the J end lost 2 bases, and 6 bases lay between the germline ends. The DNA for the CDR3 is TGCAGCGTTGCTCTTACCTACGAGCAGTACTTC. Residues: CSVALTYEQYF.

The rearrangement joins TRBV6-5 to TRBJ1-1, with D perhaps TRBD1 (6 bases). This CDR3 contains 14 residues. Deletions cut 6 bases from V and 4 bases from J, with 15 bases between. The germline V gene encodes CDR1 MNHEY and CDR2 SVGAGI. The CDR3 DNA follows: TGTGCCAGCAGGTCAGGGGTCGCGGGCACTGAAGCTTTCTTT. Translating it yields CASRSGVAGTEAFF.

About this clone: One junction end does not reproduce the germline sequence, and a read error may be involved. The rearrangement joins TRBV7-9 to TRBJ1-5; D gene unclear. Germline-derived CDR1 and CDR2 are SEHNR and FQNEAQ (reference sequence). This CDR3 has 15 residues. The DNA for the CDR3 is TGTTCCAGCAGCTCACTTGTTGTAGGCAATCAGCCCCAGCATTTT. Translated, it gives CSSSSLVVGNQPQHF. The whole variable domain, remainder taken from reference TRBV7-9 and TRBJ1-5, is DTGVSQNPRHKITKRGQNVTFRCDPISEHNRLYWYRQTLGQGPEFLTYFQNEAQLEKSRLLSDRFSAERPKGSFSTLEIQRTEQGDSAMYLCSSSSLVVGNQPQHFGDGTRLSIL.

This chain connects TRBV6-1 to TRBJ2-7; 8 nucleotides align to TRBD1. The ends lost 5 bases at V and 2 bases at J; junction bases unmatched: 5. The CDR3 totals 14 residues. The germline V gene has CDR1 MNHNS and CDR2 SASEGT. CDR3 in DNA: TGTGCCAGCAGTTTACAGGGGGGCCCCTACGAGCAGTACTTC. As protein: CASSLQGGPYEQYF.

This clone was counted between two and nine times. The chain employs TRBV28 and TRBJ1-3; 8 bases align to TRBD1. V lost 5 bases, J lost 4 bases, and 7 bases stayed unmatched. The V gene's germline CDR1 is MDHEN and CDR2 SYDVKM. The CDR3 runs to 15 residues. Written as DNA, the CDR3 is TGTGCCAGCAGTCTGGGGGGACAGGCAGGAAACACCATATATTTT. Protein sequence: CASSLGGQAGNTIYF.

The chain uses TRBV5-1 and TRBJ2-7; tentatively, D is TRBD2 (6 bases). The CDR3 sequence is 14 residues long. Germline V lookup: CDR1 SGHRS, CDR2 YFSETQ. V was shortened by 4 bases and J by 1 base, with 12 bases between the two germline ends. Here the CDR3 DNA reads TGCGCCAGCAGCCCGGCGGGGAATTCCTACGAGCAGTACTTC. Protein product: CASSPAGNSYEQYF.

This rearrangement joins TRBV19 to TRBJ1-5, with D possibly TRBD1 on 5 matching bases. Germline lookup yields CDR1 LNHDA and CDR2 SQIVND (reference sequence). V was shortened by 3 bases and J by 10 bases, with 10 bases between the two germline ends. The CDR3 covers 12 residues. CDR3 sequence (DNA): TGTGCCAGTAGTATCCCGGGGGGACCCCAGCATTTT. Its translation is CASSIPGGPQHF.

This chain links TRBV7-8 with TRBJ2-1, with 7 bases fitting TRBD2. Germline CDR1 reads SGHVS; CDR2 reads FQNEAQ. With V trimmed by 4 bases and J by 9 bases, 6 bases remained unmatched. The CDR3 totals 13 residues. This CDR3 is CASSWVGRGEQFF. The CDR3 nucleotides are TGTGCCAGCAGCTGGGTTGGGAGGGGTGAGCAGTTCTTC.